Reported below is one T cell receptor beta chain. This sample stems from a study of neoadjuvant anti-PD-1 for oral cavity cancer. Germline loops: CDR1 SGHVS, CDR2 FNYEAQ. The CDR3 extends over 14 amino acids. V was pared by 6 bases and J by 1 base, with 10 bases between. The repertoire was sequenced with immunoSEQ multiplex PCR; TCRdb's copy has only in-frame clones and lacks some. Of over 80,000 clones in the sample, 84% were seen once. The material was PBMCs, obtained before nivolumab (anti-PD-1) treatment. V is TRBV7-6 and J is TRBJ1-3; TRBD1 is a possible D gene (5 bases). The clonotype originates from a person aged 35-79 years with oral cavity squamous cell carcinoma. The DNA for the CDR3 is TGTGCCAGCAGTATTGAGGGGTCTGGAAACACCATATATTTT. Encoded protein: CASSIEGSGNTIYF. Based on the CDR3 plus reference TRBV7-6 and TRBJ1-3, the full variable domain is GAGVSQSPRYKVTKRGQDVALRCDPISGHVSLYWYRQALGQGPEFLTYFNYEAQQDKSGLPNDRFSAERPEGSISTLTIQRTEQRDSAMYRCASSIEGSGNTIYFGEGSWLTVV.